What follows describes a single T cell receptor (beta chain). Unmatched junction bases numbered 2, after V lost 6 bases and J lost 2 bases. This CDR3 comprises 14 residues. CDR1 and CDR2 (germline): SNHLY, FYNNEI. The data were taken from a study of glioma-infiltrating T cells after dendritic cell vaccination. The time point was: after dendritic cell vaccination, including at tumor progression/relapse. Assay used: immunoSEQ multiplex PCR; TCRdb lists only in-frame clones, some missing. The sample consists of tens of thousands of clones, around 83% of them appearing once. The sequenced sample was blood, obtained after dendritic cell vaccination. The clonotype was recovered from a human donor with glioblastoma. V usage is TRBV2 and J usage is TRBJ2-3, with 10 bases that match TRBD2. The DNA for the CDR3 is TGTGCCAGCAGACTAGCGGGGAACACAGATACGCAGTATTTT. This gives the protein CASRLAGNTDTQYF.